This T cell receptor beta chain was captured in a study of T cells after yellow fever vaccination. CDR1 and CDR2 (germline): SGHNT, YYREEE (reference sequence). The CDR3 extends over 15 amino acids. Deletions cut 4 bases from V and 0 bases from J, with 11 bases between. It was through 5'RACE template switching that TCR cDNA was made, with a universal primer site and UMIs added. In TCRdb, the 5' RACE reads were re-called with MiXCR into one record per CDR3 protein. The data show over 300,000 distinct CDR3 sequences, with approximately 7% seen just once and roughly a sixth held by the top ten. The V and J genes are TRBV5-4 and TRBJ2-4; a possible D gene is TRBD1 (5 bases). The clonotype comes from a man aged 18 to 35 who received the YFV17D yellow fever vaccine. The sequencing here drew on PBMCs, taken around 45 days after the first yellow fever vaccination. The CDR3 DNA is TGTGCCAGCAGCCAGGGCGCCCAAGCCAAAAACATTCAGTACTTC. Its translation: CASSQGAQAKNIQYF.